Listed below are T cell receptor beta chains from one sample, sequenced in a study of beta chain features in type 1 diabetes. Here immunoSEQ multiplex PCR was the method, and the copy in TCRdb shows in-frame clones only, minus some. The repertoire includes 850,000 to 900,000 clones, about a sixth of them detected once, and around 0.02% sits in the top ten. Sequencing used naive CD4+ T cells from blood. All receptors derive from a woman aged 18-30 years in good health. Each CDR3 is given with its conserved first and last residue. Fields, in order: CDR3 DNA, CDR3 protein, D gene, clone size, J gene, V gene. D genes are given only for firm matches. Clone sizes are given selectively: once, few, many, or a class where the clone is expanded.

CDR3nt: TGTGCCAGCAGATTGACAGGGAAAGTAGGAAACACCATATATTTT; CDR3aa: CASRLTGKVGNTIYF; d_gene: TRBD1; abundance: .; j_gene: TRBJ1-3; v_gene: TRBV2
CDR3nt: TGTGCCAGCAGCGGATTGTCTGGGGCCAACGTCCTGACTTTC; CDR3aa: CASSGLSGANVLTF; d_gene: .; abundance: .; j_gene: TRBJ2-6; v_gene: TRBV28
CDR3nt: TGTGCCAGCAGGGACTCTGGGACGCAGTATTTT; CDR3aa: CASRDSGTQYF; d_gene: .; abundance: .; j_gene: TRBJ2-3; v_gene: TRBV7-2
CDR3nt: TGTGCCAGCAGCCCCCTCCTCTGGACAGCAGGGGACACTGAAGCTTTCTTT; CDR3aa: CASSPLLWTAGDTEAFF; d_gene: .; abundance: .; j_gene: TRBJ1-1; v_gene: TRBV4-2
CDR3nt: TGTGCCAGCAGTTCCCCGGGGACTAGCTTCTACAATGAGCAGTTCTTC; CDR3aa: CASSSPGTSFYNEQFF; d_gene: TRBD2; abundance: .; j_gene: TRBJ2-1; v_gene: TRBV28
CDR3nt: TGTGCCACCAGGAGCGTGGGCGGGGAGCTGTTTTTT; CDR3aa: CATRSVGGELFF; d_gene: .; abundance: .; j_gene: TRBJ2-2; v_gene: TRBV6-1
CDR3nt: TGTGCCAGCAGCGGTGAGCTAGCGGGAGTGCGCGAGCAGTACTTC; CDR3aa: CASSGELAGVREQYF; d_gene: TRBD2; abundance: .; j_gene: TRBJ2-7; v_gene: TRBV5-4
CDR3nt: TGCGCCAGCGGCCCCGGGACAAGTAATGAAAAACTGTTTTTT; CDR3aa: CASGPGTSNEKLFF; d_gene: .; abundance: few; j_gene: TRBJ1-4; v_gene: TRBV5-1
CDR3nt: TGTGCCAGCAGTGGTGGGACAGCGACGGTCGATGAGCAGTTCTTC; CDR3aa: CASSGGTATVDEQFF; d_gene: TRBD1; abundance: .; j_gene: TRBJ2-1; v_gene: TRBV6-1
CDR3nt: TGTGCCAGCAGCTCCAGGGTTGGTGAGCAGTTCTTC; CDR3aa: CASSSRVGEQFF; d_gene: .; abundance: .; j_gene: TRBJ2-1; v_gene: TRBV5-8
CDR3nt: TGTGCCAGCAGTTACGGGACATGGTCCACTTACGAGCAGTACTTC; CDR3aa: CASSYGTWSTYEQYF; d_gene: .; abundance: .; j_gene: TRBJ2-7; v_gene: TRBV6-5
CDR3nt: TGTGCCAGCAGTTCTGGACTGAACACTGAAGCTTTCTTT; CDR3aa: CASSSGLNTEAFF; d_gene: .; abundance: few; j_gene: TRBJ1-1; v_gene: TRBV6-5
CDR3nt: TGTGCCAGCAGAGCCGGTACCAGCTCCTACAATGAGCAGTTCTTC; CDR3aa: CASRAGTSSYNEQFF; d_gene: .; abundance: .; j_gene: TRBJ2-1; v_gene: TRBV6-5
CDR3nt: TGTGCCAGCAGCGTGGCCGGGGGGCGCAGTAATGAGCAGTTCTTC; CDR3aa: CASSVAGGRSNEQFF; d_gene: .; abundance: .; j_gene: TRBJ2-1; v_gene: TRBV9
CDR3nt: TGTGCCAGTAGTTCCCCGGGACAGACCTACGAGCAGTACTTC; CDR3aa: CASSSPGQTYEQYF; d_gene: TRBD1; abundance: .; j_gene: TRBJ2-7; v_gene: TRBV19
CDR3nt: TGTGCCATCAGTGTTGGGGCGCTAGCGTCCCGTATAGGGTCCTACAATGAGCAGTTCTTC; CDR3aa: CAISVGALASRIGSYNEQFF; d_gene: .; abundance: .; j_gene: TRBJ2-1; v_gene: TRBV10-3
CDR3nt: TGTGCCAGCAGCTTTCAGGGGCCCCTCGGTGAAGCTTTCTTT; CDR3aa: CASSFQGPLGEAFF; d_gene: .; abundance: few; j_gene: TRBJ1-1; v_gene: TRBV7-9
CDR3nt: TGTGCCACCAGCAGCCGACAGTTGTTTTACAATGAGCAGTTCTTC; CDR3aa: CATSSRQLFYNEQFF; d_gene: .; abundance: few; j_gene: TRBJ2-1; v_gene: TRBV15
CDR3nt: TGCAGCGTTGATAAAGGGGCGGGAACTGAAGCTTTCTTT; CDR3aa: CSVDKGAGTEAFF; d_gene: .; abundance: few; j_gene: TRBJ1-1; v_gene: TRBV29-1
CDR3nt: TGTGCCAGCAGTGAAGGGGGCCGATGGTTCATGAACACTGAAGCTTTCTTT; CDR3aa: CASSEGGRWFMNTEAFF; d_gene: TRBD1; abundance: .; j_gene: TRBJ1-1; v_gene: TRBV28
CDR3nt: TGTGCCAGCAGCCGACCGACTTCTGGGGCCAACGTCCTGACTTTC; CDR3aa: CASSRPTSGANVLTF; d_gene: .; abundance: .; j_gene: TRBJ2-6; v_gene: TRBV7-8
CDR3nt: TGTGCCAGCAGTGTAGCGTCAGAGAACACTGAAGCTTTCTTT; CDR3aa: CASSVASENTEAFF; d_gene: .; abundance: few; j_gene: TRBJ1-1; v_gene: TRBV7-9
CDR3nt: TGTGCCAGTATCGGCAGGGGCTATGGCTACACCTTC; CDR3aa: CASIGRGYGYTF; d_gene: .; abundance: .; j_gene: TRBJ1-2; v_gene: TRBV19
CDR3nt: TGTGCCAGCAGGTCGGCATCGGCGGGTGACCGTAACACCATATATTTT; CDR3aa: CASRSASAGDRNTIYF; d_gene: .; abundance: .; j_gene: TRBJ1-3; v_gene: TRBV28
CDR3nt: TGTGCCAGCAGCCGGGACTTGATGGGCTACACCTTC; CDR3aa: CASSRDLMGYTF; d_gene: .; abundance: few; j_gene: TRBJ1-2; v_gene: TRBV4-2
CDR3nt: TGTGCCAGCAAGAGGCGGATGAGCACAGATACGCAGTATTTT; CDR3aa: CASKRRMSTDTQYF; d_gene: .; abundance: .; j_gene: TRBJ2-3; v_gene: TRBV6-1
CDR3nt: TGTGCCAGCAGTGCTCTTGCGGGACTAGCGGGGGGGGAGCAGTTCTTC; CDR3aa: CASSALAGLAGGEQFF; d_gene: TRBD2; abundance: .; j_gene: TRBJ2-1; v_gene: TRBV28
CDR3nt: TGTGCCAGCAGCCGAGGACAAAGCAATCAGCCCCAGCATTTT; CDR3aa: CASSRGQSNQPQHF; d_gene: .; abundance: .; j_gene: TRBJ1-5; v_gene: TRBV7-9
CDR3nt: TGTGCCAGCAGCTTAGTCCAGACGCAGTACTTC; CDR3aa: CASSLVQTQYF; d_gene: .; abundance: few; j_gene: TRBJ2-7; v_gene: TRBV7-2
CDR3nt: TGTGCCAGCAGCTTGTCCGGGGCCAACGTCCTGACTTTC; CDR3aa: CASSLSGANVLTF; d_gene: .; abundance: few; j_gene: TRBJ2-6; v_gene: TRBV5-6
CDR3nt: TGTGCCAGCAGCTCGAGAGACGAGCAGTTCTTC; CDR3aa: CASSSRDEQFF; d_gene: .; abundance: .; j_gene: TRBJ2-1; v_gene: TRBV5-4
CDR3nt: TGCAGCGTTGTGAACGGAGCTTCCTACGAGCAGTACTTC; CDR3aa: CSVVNGASYEQYF; d_gene: .; abundance: few; j_gene: TRBJ2-7; v_gene: TRBV29-1
CDR3nt: TGTGCCAGCAGCGTAGGTTACAGCCTCTCCTACAATGAGCAGTTCTTC; CDR3aa: CASSVGYSLSYNEQFF; d_gene: .; abundance: .; j_gene: TRBJ2-1; v_gene: TRBV9
CDR3nt: TGTGCCAGCAGCATACGTTCTAGCGGGAGCTCCTACAATGAGCAGTTCTTC; CDR3aa: CASSIRSSGSSYNEQFF; d_gene: TRBD2; abundance: few; j_gene: TRBJ2-1; v_gene: TRBV7-8
CDR3nt: TGTGCCAGCAGCGCCTTCCCGGGGGCGAACATTCAGTACTTC; CDR3aa: CASSAFPGANIQYF; d_gene: .; abundance: .; j_gene: TRBJ2-4; v_gene: TRBV9
CDR3nt: TGTGCCAGCAGCCAGCTCCTAGCGCACAGCTCCTACAATGAGCAGTTCTTC; CDR3aa: CASSQLLAHSSYNEQFF; d_gene: .; abundance: many; j_gene: TRBJ2-1; v_gene: TRBV14